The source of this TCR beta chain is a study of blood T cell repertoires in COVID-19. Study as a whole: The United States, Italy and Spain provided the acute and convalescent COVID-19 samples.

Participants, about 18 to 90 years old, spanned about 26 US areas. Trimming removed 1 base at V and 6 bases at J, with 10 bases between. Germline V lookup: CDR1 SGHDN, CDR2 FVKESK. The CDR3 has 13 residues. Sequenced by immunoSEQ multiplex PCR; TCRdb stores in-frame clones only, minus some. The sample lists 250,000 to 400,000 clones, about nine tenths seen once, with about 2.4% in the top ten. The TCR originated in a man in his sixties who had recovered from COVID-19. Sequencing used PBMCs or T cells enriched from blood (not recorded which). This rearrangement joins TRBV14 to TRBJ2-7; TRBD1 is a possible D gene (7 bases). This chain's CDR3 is CASSQGRGLEQYF. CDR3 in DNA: TGTGCCAGCAGCCAAGGGAGGGGGCTCGAGCAGTACTTC.